This TCR beta chain was captured in a study of blood T cell repertoires in COVID-19. Study background: Acute and convalescent COVID-19 specimens originated in the United States, Italy and Spain. Sources were T cells, B-cell-depleted T cells, or PBMCs; the material itself was cDNA or gDNA.

Per the original methods: Quantification of nucleated cells was approximated via reference gene primer amplification. Measured with immunoSEQ multiplex PCR; TCRdb has only the in-frame clones, and not every one. V, J and clone size derive from that table, while D and trimming were established from the DNA sequence. The table lists under 250,000 clones, approximately 85% of them singletons. CDR3 length equals 13 residues. Per the germline V gene, CDR1 is SQVTM and CDR2 is ANQGSEA. Deletions cut 4 bases from V and 2 bases from J, with 11 bases between. This clone has only one observation. The J gene is TRBJ1-1, the V gene TRBV29-1; D not certain. The receptor was derived from a man aged 45-65 years with acute or convalescent COVID-19. The sample was peripheral blood. The CDR3 DNA follows: TGCAGCGTTGCGAGGAGTGATAACACTGAAGCTTTCTTT. Translating gives CSVARSDNTEAFF.